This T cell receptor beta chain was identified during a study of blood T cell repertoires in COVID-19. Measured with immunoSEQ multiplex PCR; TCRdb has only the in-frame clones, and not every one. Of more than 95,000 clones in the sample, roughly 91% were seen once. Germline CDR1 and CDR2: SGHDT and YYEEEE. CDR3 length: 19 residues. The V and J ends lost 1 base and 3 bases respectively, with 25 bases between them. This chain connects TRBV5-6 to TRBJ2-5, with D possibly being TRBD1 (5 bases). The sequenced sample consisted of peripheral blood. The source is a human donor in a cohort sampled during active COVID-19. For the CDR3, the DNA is TGTGCCAGCAGCTTGCTTCTGCGTTGGGGCCGGACGGGCGAAGAGACCCAGTACTTC. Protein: CASSLLLRWGRTGEETQYF.